One sample yielded the 6 T cell receptor beta chains listed below, sequenced in a study of T cell responses to AZD1222 COVID-19 vaccine (dated by TCRdb to about 2021). The library was made by the immunoSEQ multiplex PCR assay. TCRdb mirrors the immuneACCESS table, restricted to in-frame sequences. Some clones are absent from its copies; in checked studies, under half trace to an unresolved V gene, and the reason for the others is unknown. For this sample there are 90,000 to 150,000 clones; approximately 87% appear just once. Clones ranked in the top ten supply roughly 4% of the sample. Sample time point, as interpreted from the label and publication: baseline before first vaccination. Material: peripheral blood, obtained on day 0 of AZD1222 vaccination. The source is an adult in good health.

The chain joins TRBV20-1 to TRBJ2-7; TRBD2 matches 7 bases. Unmatched junction bases numbered 10, after V lost 3 bases and J lost 5 bases. Germline V gene data show CDR1 as DFQATT and CDR2 as SNEGSKA (reference sequence). The CDR3 spans 14 residues. The CDR3 here is CSASPSGTGHEQYF. CDR3 nucleotides: TGCAGTGCTAGTCCAAGCGGGACCGGCCACGAGCAGTACTTC.

This clone is deemed medium-sized (0.01 to 0.1%). This chain links TRBV5-5 with TRBJ1-1, with D hard to call. The CDR3 extends over 13 amino acids. Trimming took off 3 bases at V and 3 bases at J, with 9 bases between the two ends. Germline CDR1 SGHKS, CDR2 YYEKEE (reference sequence). The CDR3 reads CASSSPGYTEAFF. CDR3 DNA sequence: TGTGCCAGCAGCTCCCCGGGGTACACTGAAGCTTTCTTT.

The chain joins TRBV24-1 to TRBJ2-1; 7 bases are shared with TRBD2. CDR3 length: 13 residues. The germline V gene encodes CDR1 KGHDR and CDR2 SFDVKD. Germline trimming cut 7 bases from V and 7 bases from J; bases unmatched to any gene: 6. DNA of the CDR3: TGTGCCACCAGCGGGACTATGGAGAATGAGCAGTTCTTC. Protein sequence: CATSGTMENEQFF.

This sequence joins TRBV4-2 and TRBJ2-2; D unclear. CDR1 and CDR2 (germline): LGHNA, YNFKEQ. The CDR3 has 12 residues. Trimming took off 1 base at V and 11 bases at J, with 8 bases between the two ends. CDR3 protein: CASSQVKGELFF. DNA of the CDR3: TGTGCCAGCAGCCAAGTTAAGGGAGAGCTGTTTTTT.

This chain uses TRBV6-1 with TRBJ1-2; D gene unclear. Germline CDR1 MNHNS, CDR2 SASEGT. V was trimmed by 3 bases and J by 8 bases, leaving 13 bases between them. CDR3 size: 13 residues. The CDR3 protein is CASSDGVVGGYTF. Written as DNA, the CDR3 is TGTGCCAGCAGTGACGGGGTGGTGGGGGGCTACACCTTC.

The chain uses TRBV5-1 and TRBJ1-1; possible D gene TRBD1, 6 bases. Germline V gene data show CDR1 as SGHRS and CDR2 as YFSETQ. V lost 0 bases and J lost 0, with 9 bases in between. This CDR3 has 15 amino acids. Written as DNA, the CDR3 is TGCGCCAGCAGCTTGGGGGACACAATGAACACTGAAGCTTTCTTT. Translating gives CASSLGDTMNTEAFF.